A single sample gave rise to the 9 T cell receptor beta chains below, sequenced in a study of blood T cell repertoires in COVID-19. Generated by immunoSEQ multiplex PCR, the TCRdb table keeps only in-frame clones and is missing some. Of approximately 130,000 clones listed, around 77% were seen once; the top ten hold roughly 7.3%. Sequencing was done on a sample of peripheral blood. Receptors were obtained from a human donor in a cohort sampled during active COVID-19.

The chain is built from TRBV25-1 and TRBJ1-4; D perhaps matches TRBD1 (6 bases). The germline CDR1 and CDR2 sequences are MGHDK and SYGVNS. Trimming removed 7 bases at V and 3 bases at J, with 12 bases between. CDR3 length: 14 amino acids. This chain's CDR3 is CASKGGGSNEKLFF. DNA for the CDR3: TGTGCCAGCAAAGGGGGGGGTTCTAATGAAAAACTGTTTTTT.

The V and J genes are TRBV3-1 (or the pseudogene TRBV3-2) and TRBJ2-2; weak D call: TRBD2 (6 bases). The CDR3 is 18 residues long. Germline lookup yields CDR1 LGHDT and CDR2 YNNKEL (reference sequence). V was pared by 4 bases and J by 0 bases, with 18 bases between. The CDR3 reads CASSPRWDSLANTGELFF. The CDR3 nucleotides are TGTGCCAGCAGCCCGAGGTGGGACTCCTTGGCGAACACCGGGGAGCTGTTTTTT.

CDR3 nucleotides: TGTGCCAGCAGCCTCGGGGTAGATACGCAGTATTTT. Protein product: CASSLGVDTQYF. The chain carries TRBV28 and TRBJ2-3; possible D gene TRBD2, 5 bases. V dropped 6 bases and J dropped 5 bases, with 9 bases sitting between them. There are 12 residues in the CDR3. CDR1 and CDR2 from the germline V gene are MDHEN and SYDVKM. The full variable domain, completed using reference TRBV28 and TRBJ2-3, is DVKVTQSSRYLVKRTGEKVFLECVQDMDHENMFWYRQDPGLGLRLIYFSYDVKMKEKGDIPEGYSVSREKKERFSLILESASTNQTSMYLCASSLGVDTQYFGPGTRLTVL.

This clone was counted only a few times. This chain joins TRBV27 and TRBJ1-1, with D possibly TRBD1 on 5 matching bases. Germline CDR1 MNHEY, CDR2 SMNVEV (reference sequence). V was cut by 6 bases and J by 6 bases, with 17 bases left in between. This CDR3 region has 14 residues. The CDR3 loop is CASSWGGAGSEAFF. CDR3 DNA sequence: TGTGCCAGCAGCTGGGGGGGTGCCGGCTCTGAAGCTTTCTTT.

The CDR3 region has the DNA TGCGCCAGCAGCTTGTCAGGGTACGAGCAGTACTTC. This translates into CASSLSGYEQYF. The V and J genes are TRBV5-1 and TRBJ2-7; the D gene is possibly TRBD1 (5 bases). V lost 1 base, J lost 4 bases, and 6 bases lay in between. The CDR3 sequence is 12 residues long. CDR1 is SGHRS, CDR2 YFSETQ, per germline.

CDR3 amino acids: CASSEWAGDGTDTQYF. Written as DNA, the CDR3 is TGTGCCAGCAGTGAATGGGCAGGGGATGGCACAGATACGCAGTATTTT. This chain joins TRBV2 and TRBJ2-3; D might be TRBD1 (6 bases). Germline assignment: CDR1 SNHLY and CDR2 FYNNEI. Trimming took 2 bases from V and 1 from J, leaving 13 bases between them. The length of the CDR3 is 16 residues. Supplemented by reference TRBV2 and TRBJ2-3, the full variable domain reads EPEVTQTPSHQVTQMGQEVILRCVPISNHLYFYWYRQILGQKVEFLVSFYNNEISEKSEIFDDQFSVERPDGSNFTLKIRSTKLEDSAMYFCASSEWAGDGTDTQYFGPGTRLTVL.

This clone was detected once. The CDR3 DNA sequence: TGTGCCAGCAGCCTTGGGGTCCGACAGGGGGACGGCTACACCTTC. It specifies CASSLGVRQGDGYTF. The chain carries TRBV28 and TRBJ1-2; 9 bases align to TRBD1. The CDR3 is 15 residues long. Looked up from germline, CDR1 is MDHEN and CDR2 is SYDVKM. Losses at the gene ends were 6 bases for V and 8 bases for J; bases not matched to a gene: 13.

This clone was detected a few times. The chain recombines TRBV20-1 with TRBJ1-5; D uncertain. Germline lookup yields CDR1 DFQATT and CDR2 SNEGSKA (reference sequence). The CDR3 totals 8 residues. The CDR3: CPRQPQHF. The CDR3 nucleotides are TGCCCTAGGCAGCCCCAGCATTTT.

The chain links TRBV3-1 (or the pseudogene TRBV3-2) to TRBJ1-1; 7 positions agree with TRBD1. The germline V gene encodes CDR1 LGHDT and CDR2 YNNKEL (reference sequence). V lost 3 bases to trimming and J lost 11 bases; unmatched junction nucleotides: 6. The CDR3 consists of 12 residues. CDR3 in DNA: TGTGCCAGCAGCCATCGGACAGGAAGGGCTTTCTTT. As protein: CASSHRTGRAFF.